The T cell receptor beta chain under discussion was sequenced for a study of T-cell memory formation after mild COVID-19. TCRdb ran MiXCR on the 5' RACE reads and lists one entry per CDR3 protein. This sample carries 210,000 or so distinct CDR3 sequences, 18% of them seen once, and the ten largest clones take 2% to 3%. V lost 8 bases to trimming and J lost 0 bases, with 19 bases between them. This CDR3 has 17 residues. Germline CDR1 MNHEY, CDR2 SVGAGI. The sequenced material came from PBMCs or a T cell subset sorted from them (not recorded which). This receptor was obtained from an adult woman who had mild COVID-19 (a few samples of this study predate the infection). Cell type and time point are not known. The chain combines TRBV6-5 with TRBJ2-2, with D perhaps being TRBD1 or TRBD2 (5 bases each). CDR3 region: CASPQNGWGTNTGELFF. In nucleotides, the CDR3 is TGTGCCAGCCCGCAAAACGGCTGGGGGACGAACACCGGGGAGCTGTTTTTT.